Below, one TCR beta chain is given with its context. A read error may account for a junction end that differs from germline. The sample is drawn from a study of shared clonotypes between healthy human individuals. Study in general: Serving as donors were two women and a few men, whose ages spanned 18 to 49.

The V gene's germline CDR1 is GTSNPN and CDR2 SVGIG (reference sequence). CDR3 size: 14 residues. It was tens of millions of PBMCs that unsorted samples used for genomic DNA. Splitting of each subset's genomic DNA was done evenly across several immunoSEQ plates. TCRdb's table, derived via immunoSEQ multiplex PCR, lists solely in-frame clones and lacks some. The data show some 490,000 clones, almost 80% seen once. This TCR derives from a woman aged 40 to 50 in good health. Some clones in this sample may be carry-over from other donors' samples. Material: PBMCs. This chain connects TRBV30 to TRBJ2-5; a possible D gene is TRBD1 (5 bases). The CDR3 coding sequence is TGCGCCTGGAGCCGACAGATCTACCAAGAGGCCCAGTACTTC. Amino acid sequence: CAWSRQIYQEAQYF.